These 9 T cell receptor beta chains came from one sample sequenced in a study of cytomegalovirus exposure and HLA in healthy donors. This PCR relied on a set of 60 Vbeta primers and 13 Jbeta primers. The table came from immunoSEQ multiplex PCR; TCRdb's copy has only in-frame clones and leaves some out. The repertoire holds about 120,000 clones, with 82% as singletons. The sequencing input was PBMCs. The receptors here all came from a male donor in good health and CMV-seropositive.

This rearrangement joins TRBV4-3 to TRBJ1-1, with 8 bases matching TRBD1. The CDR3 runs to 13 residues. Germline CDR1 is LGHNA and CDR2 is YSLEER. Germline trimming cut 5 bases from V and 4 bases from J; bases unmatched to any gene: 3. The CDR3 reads CASSRQGSTEAFF. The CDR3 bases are TGCGCCAGCAGCAGACAGGGGAGCACTGAAGCTTTCTTT.

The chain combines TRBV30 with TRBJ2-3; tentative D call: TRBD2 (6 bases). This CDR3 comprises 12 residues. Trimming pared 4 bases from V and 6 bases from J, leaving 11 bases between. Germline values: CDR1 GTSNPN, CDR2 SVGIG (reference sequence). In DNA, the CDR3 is TGTGCCTGGACGGACTACAGGGATACGCAGTATTTT. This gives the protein CAWTDYRDTQYF.

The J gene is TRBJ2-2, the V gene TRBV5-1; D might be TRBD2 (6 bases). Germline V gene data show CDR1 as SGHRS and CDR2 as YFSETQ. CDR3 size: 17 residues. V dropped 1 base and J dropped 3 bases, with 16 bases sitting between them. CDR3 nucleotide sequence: TGCGCCAGCAGCTTGTTCGGGGGAGGCTCGGACACCGGGGAGCTGTTTTTT. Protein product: CASSLFGGGSDTGELFF.

CDR3 protein: CASTPTGPYEQYF. The CDR3 DNA reads as TGTGCCAGCACCCCGACTGGTCCCTACGAGCAGTACTTC. This sequence joins TRBV2 and TRBJ2-7; no firm D call. Germline V lookup: CDR1 SNHLY, CDR2 FYNNEI. Trimming took 7 bases from V and 2 from J, leaving 12 bases between them. The CDR3 sequence is 13 residues long.

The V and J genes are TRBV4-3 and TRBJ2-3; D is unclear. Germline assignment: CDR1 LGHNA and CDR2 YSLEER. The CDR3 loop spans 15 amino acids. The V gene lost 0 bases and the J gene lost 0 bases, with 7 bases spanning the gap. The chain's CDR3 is CASSQDIRSTDTQYF. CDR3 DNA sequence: TGCGCCAGCAGCCAAGATATCAGGAGCACAGATACGCAGTATTTT.

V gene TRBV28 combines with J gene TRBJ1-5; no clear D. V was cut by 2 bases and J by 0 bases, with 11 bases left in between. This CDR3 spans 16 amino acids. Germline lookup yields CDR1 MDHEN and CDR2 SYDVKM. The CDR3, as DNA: TGTGCCAGCAGTTTAACTAGGCGGATTAGCAATCAGCCCCAGCATTTT. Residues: CASSLTRRISNQPQHF. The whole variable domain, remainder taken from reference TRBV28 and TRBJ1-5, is DVKVTQSSRYLVKRTGEKVFLECVQDMDHENMFWYRQDPGLGLRLIYFSYDVKMKEKGDIPEGYSVSREKKERFSLILESASTNQTSMYLCASSLTRRISNQPQHFGDGTRLSIL.

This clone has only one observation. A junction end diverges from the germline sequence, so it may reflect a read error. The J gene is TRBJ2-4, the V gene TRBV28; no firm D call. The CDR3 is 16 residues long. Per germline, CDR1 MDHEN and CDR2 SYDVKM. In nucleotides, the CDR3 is TGTGCCAGCAGTTATGAAACCGGTACTTGGCAAAACAGTCAGTACTTC. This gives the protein CASSYETGTWQNSQYF.

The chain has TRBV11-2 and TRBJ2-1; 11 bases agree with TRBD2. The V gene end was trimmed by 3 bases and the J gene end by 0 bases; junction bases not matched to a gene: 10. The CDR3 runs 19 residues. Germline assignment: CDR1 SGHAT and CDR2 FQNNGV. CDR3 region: CASSLHTTSGVSSYNEQFF. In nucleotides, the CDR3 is TGTGCCAGCAGCTTGCACACGACTAGCGGGGTGAGCTCCTACAATGAGCAGTTCTTC.

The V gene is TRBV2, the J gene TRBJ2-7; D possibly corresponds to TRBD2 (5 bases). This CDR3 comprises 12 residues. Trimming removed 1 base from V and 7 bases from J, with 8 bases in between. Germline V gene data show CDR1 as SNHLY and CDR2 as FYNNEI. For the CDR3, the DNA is TGTGCCAGCAGTGAAGGCGGGTGGGAGCAGTACTTC. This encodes CASSEGGWEQYF.